Below, 28 T cell receptor beta chains from the same sample are listed, as sequenced in a study of blood T cell repertoires in COVID-19. Sequencing was performed with immunoSEQ multiplex PCR; in TCRdb, only in-frame clones are kept and a portion is missing. The sample carries 80,000 to 95,000 clones, roughly 85% recorded once. Source material: peripheral blood. The origin of the receptors is a man older than 75 with acute or convalescent COVID-19.

The J gene is TRBJ2-3, the V gene TRBV5-1; TRBD2 matches 7 bases. Losses at the gene ends were 0 bases for V and 4 bases for J; bases not matched to a gene: 8. Germline V gives CDR1 SGHRS, CDR2 YFSETQ. The CDR3 runs 16 residues. Written as DNA, the CDR3 is TGCGCCAGCAGCTTGGTAGGGGCGGGAGTTGCAGATACGCAGTATTTT. The encoded protein is CASSLVGAGVADTQYF.

This clone occurred once. The genes are TRBV27 and TRBJ2-7, with 9 positions matching TRBD1. The trim removed 8 bases at V and 1 base at J, leaving 6 bases unmatched. Germline CDR1 and CDR2: MNHEY and SMNVEV (reference sequence). The CDR3 covers 14 residues. CDR3 sequence: CASGGQGPSYEQYF. Here the CDR3 DNA reads TGTGCCAGCGGCGGACAGGGGCCTTCCTACGAGCAGTACTTC.

The rearrangement joins TRBV6-1 to TRBJ2-1; 14 bases are shared with TRBD2. The CDR3 length is 20 residues. After removal of 4 bases from V and 2 bases from J, the junction contained 13 bases not matched to a gene. From germline, CDR1 is MNHNS and CDR2 SASEGT. CDR3 DNA: TGTGCCAGCAGTGGAGGACGAGCCGGGACTAGCGGGAGTGCCTACAATGAGCAGTTCTTC. This gives the protein CASSGGRAGTSGSAYNEQFF.

This clone appeared once. CDR3 in amino acids: CASSFNVRDYQYNEQFF. CDR3 nucleotides: TGTGCCAGCAGCTTTAACGTCCGGGACTACCAGTACAATGAGCAGTTCTTC. This chain connects TRBV7-8 to TRBJ2-1; TRBD2 agrees at 7 bases. V shed 3 bases and J 4 bases; nucleotides not matched to a gene: 12. In germline, CDR1 is SGHVS, CDR2 FQNEAQ. CDR3 size: 17 residues.

The genes are TRBV5-1 and TRBJ2-1, with 8 bases that match TRBD2. The CDR3 totals 16 residues. Germline CDR1 SGHRS, CDR2 YFSETQ. Unmatched junction bases numbered 9, after V lost 3 bases and J lost 4 bases. CDR3 protein: CASSSFSTSGYNEQFF. The DNA for the CDR3 is TGCGCCAGCAGCTCTTTTTCCACTAGCGGATACAATGAGCAGTTCTTC.

This chain uses TRBV19 with TRBJ2-5; 7 bases agree with TRBD2. The CDR3 contains 18 residues. V dropped 7 bases and J dropped 6; count of bases not matched to a gene: 23. Germline assignment: CDR1 LNHDA and CDR2 SQIVND (reference sequence). The CDR3 loop reads CASISWPGSGRAGKTQYF. CDR3 DNA sequence: TGTGCCAGTATAAGTTGGCCTGGTAGTGGGAGGGCCGGAAAGACCCAGTACTTC. The full variable domain, its missing parts supplied by reference TRBV19 and TRBJ2-5, is DGGITQSPKYLFRKEGQNVTLSCEQNLNHDAMYWYRQDPGQGLRLIYYSQIVNDFQKGDIAEGYSVSREKKESFPLTVTSAQKNPTAFYLCASISWPGSGRAGKTQYFGPGTRLLVL.

V and J are TRBV15 and TRBJ2-1; maybe TRBD1 (6 bases). The CDR3 has 16 residues. V lost 3 bases, J lost 2 bases, and 14 bases lay in between. Germline values: CDR1 LNHNV, CDR2 YYDKDF (reference sequence). CDR3 nucleotide sequence: TGTGCCACCAGCAGGCAACAGGGCCCCCCCTACAATGAGCAGTTCTTC. It encodes CATSRQQGPPYNEQFF.

The rearrangement links TRBV10-2 to TRBJ2-3, with 11 bases matching TRBD2. The CDR3 has 14 residues. In germline, CDR1 is WSHSY, CDR2 SAAADI. V lost 7 bases and J lost 4; bases outside the gene matches: 4. CDR3 nucleotide sequence: TGCGCCAGCACCACTAGCGGGAGCGCAGATACGCAGTATTTT. This translates into CASTTSGSADTQYF.

This clone has just a few counts. The V call is TRBV7-3, the J call TRBJ2-3; D remains ambiguous. Germline V gene sequence: CDR1 SGHTA, CDR2 FQGTGA. V dropped 6 bases and J dropped 4 bases, with 14 bases sitting between them. The length of the CDR3 is 14 residues. The CDR3: CASSFSNPPDTQYF. The CDR3, as DNA: TGTGCCAGCAGTTTCTCTAACCCGCCAGATACGCAGTATTTT.

The gene calls are TRBV7-9 and TRBJ1-2; 7 nucleotides align to TRBD1. With V trimmed by 1 base and J by 6 bases, 2 bases remained unmatched. The CDR3 is 13 amino acids. Germline assignment: CDR1 SEHNR and CDR2 FQNEAQ (reference sequence). The CDR3 region has the DNA TGTGCCAGCAGCTTAGGACAGGGAGATGGCTACACCTTC. Its translation: CASSLGQGDGYTF.

The genes are TRBV28 and TRBJ1-2; D unclear. CDR3 length: 13 residues. Trimming took 6 bases from V and 8 from J, leaving 16 bases between them. CDR1 is MDHEN, CDR2 SYDVKM, per germline. The CDR3 bases are TGTGCCAGCAGGGGTAGGACCTGGGAGGGCTACACCTTC. Amino acids: CASRGRTWEGYTF.

J is TRBJ1-2 and V is TRBV11-2, with TRBD1 identical over 7 bases. The CDR3 loop spans 17 amino acids. The germline gives CDR1 SGHAT, CDR2 FQNNGV. V dropped 5 bases and J dropped 1; count of bases not matched to a gene: 13. CDR3 bases: TGTGCCAGCAGCACTATGGCCCCCGGGACAGTTAACTATGGCTACACCTTC. Translated: CASSTMAPGTVNYGYTF.

The rearrangement joins TRBV7-9 to TRBJ1-2; D is perhaps TRBD1 (5 bases). CDR3 length: 12 amino acids. With 11 bases removed from V and 4 bases from J, the gap between germline ends came to 14 bases. CDR1 SEHNR and CDR2 FQNEAQ come from the germline V gene (reference sequence). The CDR3 coding sequence is TGTGCCTGGGGGGGAGACAGCTATGGCTACACCTTC. Translating gives CAWGGDSYGYTF.

The chain links TRBV7-3 to TRBJ2-1; 12 bases fit TRBD2. The CDR3 has 15 amino acids. Germline lookup yields CDR1 SGHTA and CDR2 FQGTGA. The trim removed 5 bases at V and 5 bases at J, leaving 4 bases unmatched. This CDR3 is CASSPLAGGHNEQFF. CDR3 DNA: TGTGCCAGCAGCCCACTAGCGGGGGGTCACAATGAGCAGTTCTTC.

V usage is TRBV7-9 and J usage is TRBJ1-4, with D hard to call. The CDR3 is 13 amino acids. With 2 bases removed from V and 7 bases from J, the gap between germline ends came to 8 bases. The germline gives CDR1 SEHNR, CDR2 FQNEAQ (reference sequence). The CDR3 is CASSLLAVEKLFF. The CDR3 DNA reads as TGTGCCAGCAGCTTATTGGCAGTTGAAAAACTGTTTTTT.

The genes are TRBV5-4 and TRBJ2-1, with unresolved D. Trimming removed 3 bases at V and 3 bases at J, with 13 bases between. CDR1 SGHNT and CDR2 YYREEE come from the germline V gene (reference sequence). This CDR3 comprises 15 residues. The CDR3 nucleotides read TGTGCCAGCAGCTCCCGTAGAGGAAACTACAATGAGCAGTTCTTC. This codes for CASSSRRGNYNEQFF.

V is TRBV5-1 and J is TRBJ2-7, with a weak D call TRBD1 (6 bases). The V end lost 6 bases, the J end lost 3 bases, and 25 bases lay between the germline ends. CDR1 is SGHRS, CDR2 YFSETQ, per germline. CDR3 length: 17 amino acids. The DNA for the CDR3 is TGCGCCAGCACCTCTCTGGGACAAAGGGACGGGTACTACGAGCAGTACTTC. It yields the protein CASTSLGQRDGYYEQYF. The whole variable domain, remainder taken from reference TRBV5-1 and TRBJ2-7, is KAGVTQTPRYLIKTRGQQVTLSCSPISGHRSVSWYQQTPGQGLQFLFEYFSETQRNKGNFPGRFSGRQFSNSRSEMNVSTLELGDSALYLCASTSLGQRDGYYEQYFGPGTRLTVT.

This chain connects TRBV30 to TRBJ1-2; D is uncertain. V dropped 5 bases and J dropped 6 bases, with 22 bases sitting between them. The CDR3 extends over 15 amino acids. CDR1 is GTSNPN and CDR2 is SVGIG in the germline V gene (reference sequence). CDR3 amino acids: CAWLTGEWMSNGYTF. The CDR3 bases are TGTGCCTGGCTTACCGGGGAATGGATGTCTAATGGCTACACCTTC.

This clone was found a few times. This chain connects TRBV3-1 (or the pseudogene TRBV3-2) to TRBJ1-2, with D uncertain. Germline V gives CDR1 LGHDT, CDR2 YNNKEL (reference sequence). CDR3 length: 12 amino acids. Trimming pared 0 bases from V and 6 bases from J, leaving 5 bases between. The chain's CDR3 is CASSQESDGYTF. As DNA, the CDR3 is TGTGCCAGCAGCCAAGAATCCGATGGCTACACCTTC.

The rearrangement uses TRBV14 and TRBJ1-3, with 7 bases lining up with TRBD1. CDR1 and CDR2 from the germline V gene are SGHDN and FVKESK. The CDR3 consists of 17 residues. The J segment lost 1 base and the V segment lost 4 bases, leaving 10 bases of the junction unmatched. This CDR3 reads CASSRPPRGLSGNTIYF. CDR3 in DNA: TGTGCCAGCAGCCGACCGCCTAGGGGGCTTTCTGGAAACACCATATATTTT.

The J gene is TRBJ1-2, the V gene TRBV5-4; 9 bases are a match to TRBD1. The J segment lost 3 bases and the V segment lost 4 bases, leaving 7 bases of the junction unmatched. This CDR3 has 15 residues. Germline V gene sequence: CDR1 SGHNT, CDR2 YYREEE (reference sequence). CDR3 residues: CASSPQGAMDYGYTF. Written as DNA, the CDR3 is TGTGCCAGCAGCCCACAGGGGGCGATGGACTATGGCTACACCTTC.

This clone showed up just a few times. In DNA, the CDR3 is TGTGCCACCAGTGATTCCCGTTTTGCTTTCTTT. Its translation: CATSDSRFAFF. This sequence joins TRBV24-1 and TRBJ1-1; no firm D call. Looked up from germline, CDR1 is KGHDR and CDR2 is SFDVKD. The CDR3 is 11 amino acids. V dropped 2 bases and J dropped 11 bases, with 8 bases sitting between them.

V and J are TRBV30 and TRBJ2-7; 10 nucleotides match TRBD1. Germline loops: CDR1 GTSNPN, CDR2 SVGIG (reference sequence). With V trimmed by 5 bases and J by 5 bases, 9 bases remained unmatched. This CDR3 contains 14 residues. The CDR3 coding sequence is TGTGCCTGGGACGCCGGGGACAGGGGAAACGAGCAGTACTTC. The encoded protein is CAWDAGDRGNEQYF.

V is TRBV7-3 and J is TRBJ2-3; possible D gene TRBD2, 6 bases. The V and J ends lost 2 bases and 4 bases respectively, with 13 bases between them. The germline V gene encodes CDR1 SGHTA and CDR2 FQGTGA. The CDR3 is 15 residues long. Here the CDR3 reads CASSLLGPGADTQYF. Here the CDR3 DNA reads TGTGCCAGCAGCTTACTCGGGCCGGGGGCAGATACGCAGTATTTT.

CDR3 protein: CASSPTGVLYEQYF. In DNA form, the CDR3 reads TGTGCCAGCAGCCCGACAGGGGTCCTCTACGAGCAGTACTTC. The J gene is TRBJ2-7, the V gene TRBV5-5, with TRBD1 identical over 8 bases. Germline CDR1 is SGHKS and CDR2 is YYEKEE (reference sequence). The V segment lost 4 bases and the J segment 3 bases; nucleotides outside the gene matches: 6. The CDR3 length is 14 residues.

The rearrangement joins TRBV7-2 to TRBJ1-5; D remains ambiguous. The CDR3 length is 15 residues. Germline V lookup: CDR1 SGHTA, CDR2 FQGNSA. The V gene lost 4 bases and the J gene lost 7 bases, with 17 bases spanning the gap. The CDR3 sequence: CASSSYAGVGQPQHF. DNA of the CDR3: TGTGCCAGCAGCTCCTACGCCGGGGTTGGGCAGCCCCAGCATTTT.

This chain joins TRBV19 and TRBJ2-1, with a possible D match to TRBD2 (6 bases). The CDR3 length is 15 residues. The V end was cut by 7 bases, the J end by 7 bases, with 20 bases between. CDR1 LNHDA and CDR2 SQIVND come from the germline V gene (reference sequence). Written as DNA, the CDR3 is TGTGCCAGTACCCCCCAGGGACGGGGGAAAAATGAGCAGTTCTTC. This gives the protein CASTPQGRGKNEQFF.

This chain connects TRBV3-1 (or the pseudogene TRBV3-2) to TRBJ1-1; TRBD1 agrees at 7 bases. J was trimmed by 1 base and V by 2 bases; bases with no gene match: 4. The CDR3 is 15 residues long. Germline loops: CDR1 LGHDT, CDR2 YNNKEL (reference sequence). CDR3 sequence: CASSQPRTGNTEAFF. CDR3 nucleotide sequence: TGTGCCAGCAGCCAACCCAGGACAGGGAACACTGAAGCTTTCTTT.